Below, 7 T cell receptor beta chains from the same sample are listed, as sequenced in a study of control samples from healthy donors and cancer patients. The assay was immunoSEQ multiplex PCR, and TCRdb's table has in-frame clones only and misses some. The profile shows about 46,000 clones, roughly 90% of them singletons. The sequenced sample was PBMCs. The source is a man aged 45-60 years with head and neck cancer.

J is TRBJ2-1 and V is TRBV25-1; D is unclear. Trimming stripped 4 bases from V and 0 bases from J, with 7 bases between. The CDR3 covers 14 residues. The germline V gene has CDR1 MGHDK and CDR2 SYGVNS. DNA for the CDR3: TGTGCCAGCAGTGCACGGAGCTCCTACAATGAGCAGTTCTTC. It is translated as CASSARSSYNEQFF.

J is TRBJ1-4 and V is TRBV6-5; a possible D gene is TRBD1 (5 bases). The CDR3 covers 15 residues. Trimming cost V 2 bases and J 10 bases, with 17 bases left between them. Germline CDR1 is MNHEY and CDR2 is SVGAGI. The CDR3: CASSYATGSRGKLFF. CDR3 DNA: TGTGCCAGCAGTTACGCAACAGGTTCCCGTGGAAAACTGTTTTTT.

This chain uses TRBV9 with TRBJ2-6, with D tentatively TRBD1 or TRBD2 (5 bases each). Per the germline V gene, CDR1 is SGDLS and CDR2 is YYNGEE. The V gene lost 0 bases and the J gene lost 1 base, with 5 bases spanning the gap. The CDR3 has 15 residues. In DNA, the CDR3 is TGTGCCAGCAGCGTAGGGGGGTCTGGGGCCAACGTCCTGACTTTC. Encoded protein: CASSVGGSGANVLTF.

The V and J genes are TRBV6-6 and TRBJ2-3, with D tentatively TRBD2 (6 bases). In germline, CDR1 is MNHNY, CDR2 SVGAGI (reference sequence). The CDR3 extends over 14 amino acids. Trimming shortened V by 8 bases and J by 0 bases, and 12 bases separated the two germline ends. The CDR3 here is CASRLGGSTDTQYF. In nucleotides, the CDR3 is TGTGCCAGCCGCCTTGGGGGGAGCACAGATACGCAGTATTTT.

The chain links TRBV5-1 to TRBJ1-6, with no clear D. With 0 bases removed from V and 5 bases from J, the gap between germline ends came to 12 bases. CDR3 length: 16 residues. Germline values: CDR1 SGHRS, CDR2 YFSETQ. This CDR3 is CASSLEVWNDNSPLHF. The CDR3 DNA is TGCGCCAGCAGCTTGGAGGTTTGGAATGATAATTCACCCCTCCACTTT.

This rearrangement joins TRBV30 to TRBJ2-7, with D perhaps assigned TRBD1 or TRBD2 (6 bases each). V lost 5 bases and J 0 bases, leaving 11 bases between the germline ends. Per germline, CDR1 GTSNPN and CDR2 SVGIG (reference sequence). This CDR3 has 13 amino acids. The CDR3 DNA reads TGTGCCTGGCGACAGGAGGGCTCCTACGAGCAGTACTTC. Protein sequence: CAWRQEGSYEQYF. Variable domain in full (rest from reference TRBV30 and TRBJ2-7): SQTIHQWPATLVQPVGSPLSLECTVEGTSNPNLYWYRQAAGRGLQLLFYSVGIGQISSEVPQNLSASRPQDRQFILSSKKLLLSDSGFYLCAWRQEGSYEQYFGPGTRLTVT.

The V call is TRBV5-8, the J call TRBJ2-1; weak D call: TRBD2 (6 bases). The germline V gene encodes CDR1 SGHTS and CDR2 YDEGEE. Trimming left V 0 bases short and J 2 bases short, with 18 bases between. CDR3 length: 18 amino acids. The CDR3 sequence is CASSLGSLTGVAYNEQFF. In DNA, the CDR3 is TGTGCCAGCAGCTTGGGCTCTCTTACGGGGGTCGCCTACAATGAGCAGTTCTTC.